This TCR beta chain was observed in a study of T cells after yellow fever vaccination. Study context: Low-cell-number fractions were prepared with SMART-Seq v4 Ultra Low Input.

UMIs and a universal primer site were added when TCR cDNA was made by 5'RACE template switching. MiXCR was run by TCRdb on the 5' RACE reads, yielding one entry per CDR3 protein. The repertoire holds around 70,000 distinct CDR3 sequences, with approximately 6.5% as singletons. V gave up 3 bases and J gave up 3 bases, with 7 bases separating them. This CDR3 is built from 14 residues. The germline V gene has CDR1 KGHDR and CDR2 SFDVKD. The V gene is TRBV24-1, the J gene TRBJ2-2, with D perhaps matching TRBD1 (6 bases). This specimen was CD8+ T cells sorted from PBMCs, taken roughly 5 days after the first yellow fever vaccination. The clonotype originates from a man aged 18-30 years who received the YFV17D yellow fever vaccine. The CDR3 DNA is TGTGCCACCAGTGATACAGGGTACACCGGGGAGCTGTTTTTT. Translating it yields CATSDTGYTGELFF.